The 6 T cell receptor beta chains reported below all come from one sample, sequenced in a study of post-analysis software for immune sequencing data. Which antigens these TCRs recognize remains unknown. Study outcomes and limitations: Comparison of patients with controls showed about 5 TRBV segments more frequent in patients, TRBV5-6, TRBV5-1 and TRBV20-1 among them.

Included in the TCR beta cDNA libraries were unique molecular identifiers. Using its own MiXCR run on the PCR reads, TCRdb lists one record per CDR3 protein. The sample shows roughly 650,000 distinct CDR3 sequences, 55% to 60% of them seen only once. Source material: blood. The origin of the receptors is a girl aged 2 to 10 with multiple sclerosis.

CDR3 DNA sequence: TGCGCCAGCAGCCAAGATTGGGGAGGACAGCAAGAGACCCAGTACTTC. It specifies CASSQDWGGQQETQYF. The chain couples TRBV4-3 to TRBJ2-5; D is possibly TRBD1 or TRBD2 (6 bases each). The CDR3 length is 16 residues. The germline gives CDR1 LGHNA, CDR2 YSLEER. V lost 0 bases to trimming and J lost 2 bases, with 13 bases between them.

This sequence joins TRBV10-2 and TRBJ2-7; D is ambiguous. V was shortened by 6 bases and J by 5 bases, with 8 bases between the two germline ends. Germline CDR1 is WSHSY and CDR2 is SAAADI. The CDR3 is made up of 11 amino acids. The DNA of the CDR3 is TGCGCCAGCAGCCCAAATAACGAGCAGTACTTC. Its translation is CASSPNNEQYF.

The CDR3 loop reads CASSLGRTSYNEQFF. The CDR3 coding sequence is TGTGCCAGCAGCCTCGGACGGACGTCCTACAATGAGCAGTTCTTC. The J gene is TRBJ2-1, the V gene TRBV7-2; D is undetermined. CDR1 SGHTA and CDR2 FQGNSA come from the germline V gene. The V end lost 5 bases, the J end lost 1 base, and 12 bases lay between the germline ends. CDR3 length equals 15 residues.

The chain links TRBV20-1 to TRBJ2-1; no firm D call. This CDR3 has 14 residues. Germline-derived CDR1 and CDR2 are DFQATT and SNEGSKA (reference sequence). V was trimmed by 2 bases and J by 6 bases, leaving 14 bases between them. CDR3 bases: TGCAGTGCTAGACAGGCGGCAGGACGCAATGAGCAGTTCTTC. This gives the protein CSARQAAGRNEQFF.

The chain is built from TRBV10-3 and TRBJ1-1; a possible D gene is TRBD1 (5 bases). The germline V and J ends were trimmed by 4 bases and 3 bases, with 12 bases remaining between them. The CDR3 sequence is 14 residues long. The V gene's germline CDR1 is ENHRY and CDR2 SYGVKD. CDR3 protein: CAISGEGWDTEAFF. The CDR3 coding sequence is TGTGCCATCAGTGGGGAGGGGTGGGACACTGAAGCTTTCTTT.

The chain recombines TRBV7-3 with TRBJ2-3; D ambiguous. The CDR3 contains 8 residues. V lost 11 bases and J lost 11, with 8 bases in between. The germline V gene has CDR1 SGHTA and CDR2 FQGTGA. In DNA, the CDR3 is TGTGCCCGCGGTCTGCAGTATTTT. It is translated as CARGLQYF.